This TCR beta chain was obtained from a study of blood T cell repertoires in COVID-19. This table comes from immunoSEQ multiplex PCR, and its TCRdb copy is limited to in-frame clones, with some not included. Of about 120,000 clones listed, 85% are singletons. The table lists this clone with a few counts. The CDR3 loop spans 12 amino acids. V was clipped by 3 bases and J by 6 bases, with 8 bases between them. Germline CDR1 and CDR2: SGHAT and FQNNGV. Sequencing was carried out using peripheral blood. V usage is TRBV11-2 and J usage is TRBJ1-1, with D unclear. This sequence was found in a human donor in a cohort sampled during active COVID-19. For the CDR3, the DNA is TGTGCCAGCAGCTTTTCGGAGGCTGAAGCTTTCTTT. It translates to CASSFSEAEAFF.